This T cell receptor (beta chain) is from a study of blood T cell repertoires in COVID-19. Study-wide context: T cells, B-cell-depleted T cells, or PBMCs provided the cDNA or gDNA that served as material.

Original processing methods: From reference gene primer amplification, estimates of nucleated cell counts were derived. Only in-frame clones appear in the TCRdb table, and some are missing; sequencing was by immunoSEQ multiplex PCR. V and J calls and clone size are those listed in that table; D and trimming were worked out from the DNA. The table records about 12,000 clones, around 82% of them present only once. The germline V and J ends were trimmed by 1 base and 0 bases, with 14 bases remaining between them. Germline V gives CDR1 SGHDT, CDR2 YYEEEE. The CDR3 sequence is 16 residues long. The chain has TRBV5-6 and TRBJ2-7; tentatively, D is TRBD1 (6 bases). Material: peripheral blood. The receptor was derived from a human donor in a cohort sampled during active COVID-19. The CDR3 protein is CASSLYTRTVSYEQYF. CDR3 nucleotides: TGTGCCAGCAGCTTGTACACGCGGACAGTCTCCTACGAGCAGTACTTC.